The 20 T cell receptor beta chains reported below all come from one sample, sequenced in a study of CD8 T cells in Susac syndrome. It was with random hexamers that 0.5 to 1 ug RNA was reverse transcribed. TCRdb reprocessed the immunoSEQ multiplex PCR reads via MiXCR and lists one record per CDR3 protein. Among a few hundred thousand distinct CDR3 sequences listed, around 83% were seen once. Material: CD8+ T cells from PBMCs. All receptors come from a human donor with multiple sclerosis.

This clonotype was detected only once. The rearrangement uses TRBV7-9 and TRBJ2-3, with 11 bases aligning to TRBD2. This CDR3 is 19 amino acids long. J gave up 6 bases and V 3 bases, and 17 bases lay outside the gene matches. In germline, CDR1 is SEHNR, CDR2 FQNEAQ (reference sequence). For the CDR3, the DNA is TGTGCCAGCAGCTTCGGCCGATCCCGACTAGCGGGGAAGGGGGATACGCAGTATTTT. It yields the protein CASSFGRSRLAGKGDTQYF.

The V and J genes are TRBV9 and TRBJ2-1; TRBD1 might be the D (5 bases). The CDR3 spans 12 residues. Trimming removed 4 bases from V and 7 bases from J, with 9 bases in between. Germline assignment: CDR1 SGDLS and CDR2 YYNGEE. The CDR3: CASSIRVNEQFF. CDR3 sequence (DNA): TGTGCCAGCAGCATCAGGGTTAATGAGCAGTTCTTC.

This clonotype was seen a single time. The DNA for the CDR3 is TGTGCCAGCAGTCCCCTCACGGGGCGGGCCTACAATGAGCAGTTCTTC. Amino acids: CASSPLTGRAYNEQFF. The V and J genes are TRBV27 and TRBJ2-1; D possibly matches TRBD1 or TRBD2 (5 bases each). The CDR3 is 16 residues long. Trimming cost V 5 bases and J 2 bases, with 16 bases left between them. Germline CDR1 and CDR2: MNHEY and SMNVEV (reference sequence).

This sequence joins TRBV25-1 and TRBJ2-2; 10 nucleotides match TRBD2. There are 16 residues in the CDR3. CDR1 is MGHDK and CDR2 is SYGVNS in the germline V gene. Trimming took 0 bases from V and 5 from J; bases not matched to a gene: 3. DNA for the CDR3: TGTGCCAGCAGTGAATATGTAGCGGGAGGTACCGGGGAGCTGTTTTTT. Its translation: CASSEYVAGGTGELFF.

This sequence joins TRBV5-1 and TRBJ2-7, with 14 bases matching TRBD2. Trimming took 4 bases from V and 0 from J; bases not matched to a gene: 3. The V gene's germline CDR1 is SGHRS and CDR2 YFSETQ. There are 16 residues in the CDR3. The CDR3 reads CASSVGLAGASYEQYF. CDR3 coding DNA: TGCGCCAGCAGCGTGGGACTAGCGGGGGCCTCCTACGAGCAGTACTTC. The whole variable domain, filled in from reference TRBV5-1 and TRBJ2-7, reads KAGVTQTPRYLIKTRGQQVTLSCSPISGHRSVSWYQQTPGQGLQFLFEYFSETQRNKGNFPGRFSGRQFSNSRSEMNVSTLELGDSALYLCASSVGLAGASYEQYFGPGTRLTVT.

This rearrangement joins TRBV28 to TRBJ1-1; D is unclear. Trimming left V 10 bases short and J 5 bases short, with 26 bases between. Germline CDR1 reads MDHEN; CDR2 reads SYDVKM. This CDR3 comprises 16 residues. CDR3: CATYPGLREVGTEAFF. The CDR3 nucleotides read TGTGCCACCTACCCCGGCTTGAGGGAGGTGGGGACTGAAGCTTTCTTT.

This chain uses TRBV7-9 with TRBJ2-7; 8 nucleotides line up with TRBD1. V shed 2 bases, J shed 5 bases, and the junction held 11 bases outside the gene matches. Germline CDR1 is SEHNR and CDR2 is FQNEAQ (reference sequence). The CDR3 consists of 16 residues. The CDR3 protein is CASSLQGAMGFHEQYF. The DNA for the CDR3 is TGTGCCAGCAGCTTACAGGGGGCGATGGGCTTCCACGAGCAGTACTTC.

The rearrangement links TRBV3-1 to TRBJ2-1; TRBD2 matches 13 bases. Germline V gene lookup returns CDR1 LGHDT and CDR2 YNNKEL (reference sequence). V lost 6 bases, J lost 7 bases, and 3 bases stayed unmatched. The CDR3 runs to 14 residues. Here the CDR3 reads CASRGTSGKNEQFF. The CDR3 DNA sequence: TGTGCCAGCAGGGGGACTAGCGGGAAGAATGAGCAGTTCTTC.

The rearrangement links TRBV20-1 to TRBJ1-1; D unclear. The CDR3 is made up of 15 amino acids. Trimming removed 1 base at V and 3 bases at J, with 15 bases between. Germline V lookup: CDR1 DFQATT, CDR2 SNEGSKA (reference sequence). As DNA, the CDR3 is TGCAGTGCTAGAGGACCTACAGCCGGTTACACTGAAGCTTTCTTT. Translating gives CSARGPTAGYTEAFF.

This rearrangement joins TRBV6-1 to TRBJ2-1; 7 bases map to TRBD2. With V trimmed by 11 bases and J by 4 bases, 11 bases remained unmatched. Per the germline V gene, CDR1 is MNHNS and CDR2 is SASEGT. The CDR3 is 14 amino acids. This CDR3 is CACPGERGYNEQFF. CDR3 bases: TGTGCCTGCCCGGGGGAGCGGGGTTACAATGAGCAGTTCTTC.

This rearrangement joins TRBV2 to TRBJ2-2, with a weak D call TRBD2 (5 bases). V lost 5 bases and J 4 bases, leaving 23 bases between the germline ends. In germline, CDR1 is SNHLY, CDR2 FYNNEI. The CDR3 totals 18 residues. The CDR3 DNA reads as TGTGCCAGCAGTAGCCGGGCTCATACTAGAAGTGGCACCGGGGAGCTGTTTTTT. It is translated as CASSSRAHTRSGTGELFF.

The V call is TRBV7-9, the J call TRBJ1-5; 7 nucleotides align to TRBD1. Germline-derived CDR1 and CDR2 are SEHNR and FQNEAQ (reference sequence). This CDR3 has 17 amino acids. The V and J ends lost 5 bases and 0 bases, in that order; junction bases with no gene match: 10. The CDR3 nucleotides are TGTGCCAGCAGCCCTCGATCGGACAGGACTAGCAATCAGCCCCAGCATTTT. Translation gives CASSPRSDRTSNQPQHF. The full variable domain, completed using reference TRBV7-9 and TRBJ1-5, is DTGVSQNPRHKITKRGQNVTFRCDPISEHNRLYWYRQTLGQGPEFLTYFQNEAQLEKSRLLSDRFSAERPKGSFSTLEIQRTEQGDSAMYLCASSPRSDRTSNQPQHFGDGTRLSIL.

This chain connects TRBV27 to TRBJ1-2; 8 nucleotides align to TRBD1. The junction had 6 bases not matched to a gene; V was cut back by 3 bases and J by 6 bases. CDR1 and CDR2 (germline): MNHEY, SMNVEV (reference sequence). The length of the CDR3 is 14 residues. CDR3 region: CASSFIAGGDGYTF. The CDR3 DNA is TGTGCCAGCAGTTTTATCGCAGGGGGCGATGGCTACACCTTC.

This clonotype was observed a few times. V gene TRBV27 combines with J gene TRBJ2-1; D call uncertain. Per germline, CDR1 MNHEY and CDR2 SMNVEV (reference sequence). The CDR3 covers 11 residues. V dropped 4 bases and J dropped 6 bases, with 4 bases sitting between them. The CDR3 DNA follows: TGTGCCAGCAGTTCTGGCAATGAGCAGTTCTTC. Amino acids: CASSSGNEQFF.

The V gene is TRBV28, the J gene TRBJ2-2, with D unclear. Germline-derived CDR1 and CDR2 are MDHEN and SYDVKM. This CDR3 spans 14 amino acids. V was pared by 6 bases and J by 3 bases, with 11 bases between. The CDR3 loop reads CASSLRFDTGELFF. CDR3 bases: TGTGCCAGCAGCTTAAGATTCGACACCGGGGAGCTGTTTTTT. Variable domain in full (rest from reference TRBV28 and TRBJ2-2): DVKVTQSSRYLVKRTGEKVFLECVQDMDHENMFWYRQDPGLGLRLIYFSYDVKMKEKGDIPEGYSVSREKKERFSLILESASTNQTSMYLCASSLRFDTGELFFGEGSRLTVL.

The rearrangement links TRBV6-5 to TRBJ2-7; D unclear. Germline V gives CDR1 MNHEY, CDR2 SVGAGI. With 3 bases removed from V and 2 bases from J, the gap between germline ends came to 8 bases. This CDR3 has 13 amino acids. CDR3 nucleotide sequence: TGTGCCAGCAGTTATAGGGAAACCTACGAGCAGTACTTC. Protein sequence: CASSYRETYEQYF.

J is TRBJ1-2 and V is TRBV3-1; D gene uncertain. The CDR3 is 14 residues long. Germline V CDR1 and CDR2: LGHDT, YNNKEL (reference sequence). V lost 1 base and J lost 6, with 12 bases in between. The CDR3 sequence: CASSQGSGLDGYTF. In DNA form, the CDR3 reads TGTGCCAGCAGCCAAGGATCTGGACTGGATGGCTACACCTTC. Full variable domain (outside the CDR3, taken from reference TRBV3-1 and TRBJ1-2): DTAVSQTPKYLVTQMGNDKSIKCEQNLGHDTMYWYKQDSKKFLKIMFSYNNKELIINETVPNRFSPKSPDKAHLNLHINSLELGDSAVYFCASSQGSGLDGYTFGSGTRLTVV.

The count of this clonotype is one. This rearrangement joins TRBV29-1 to TRBJ2-4, with 13 bases fitting TRBD2. The trim removed 7 bases at V and 4 bases at J, leaving 4 bases unmatched. Germline assignment: CDR1 SQVTM and CDR2 ANQGSEA. This CDR3 region has 14 residues. CDR3 protein: CSATSGRDKNIQYF. Here the CDR3 DNA reads TGCAGCGCTACTAGCGGGAGGGATAAAAACATTCAGTACTTC.

This clonotype showed up just a few times. The chain recombines TRBV28 with TRBJ1-2, with D perhaps TRBD1 (6 bases). Trimming removed 4 bases from V and 0 bases from J, with 9 bases in between. CDR1 and CDR2 (germline): MDHEN, SYDVKM. There are 14 residues in the CDR3. This CDR3 is CASSSDSPNYGYTF. The CDR3 nucleotides are TGTGCCAGCAGTTCGGACAGCCCTAACTATGGCTACACCTTC.

The chain employs TRBV28 and TRBJ2-1; D might be TRBD2 (6 bases). The CDR3 is 16 amino acids. V lost 2 bases and J lost 3, with 14 bases in between. Germline V gene sequence: CDR1 MDHEN, CDR2 SYDVKM. Here the CDR3 reads CASSLGASEYYNEQFF. The DNA for the CDR3 is TGTGCCAGCAGTTTAGGGGCTAGCGAGTACTACAATGAGCAGTTCTTC.